One T cell receptor (beta chain) is described in this entry. Its antigen is as yet unknown. This sample was included in a study of cytomegalovirus exposure and HLA in healthy donors. As for the donors, each was a healthy bone marrow donor. CDR3 size: 13 residues. Trimming removed 3 bases at V and 7 bases at J, with 10 bases between. Germline V gene sequence: CDR1 SNHLY, CDR2 FYNNEI. Study results and limitations: A later analysis reportedly identified an Asian-associated ancestry cluster as carrying fewer N-insertions than the approximately 670-donor mean.

Primers: 60 Vbeta forward and 13 Jbeta reverse. The method was immunoSEQ multiplex PCR; TCRdb's version includes in-frame clones alone and lacks a portion of them. The data show 150,000 to 180,000 clones, with 70% to 80% seen just once and over 10% held by the top ten. V usage is TRBV2 and J usage is TRBJ2-4; no reliable D call. The source is a man between 25 and 39 years old in good health and CMV-seropositive. The sample taken for sequencing was PBMCs. The CDR3 coding sequence is TGTGCCAGCAGTGAGGCCCCCGGGAACATTCAGTACTTC. It is translated as CASSEAPGNIQYF.